These 8 T cell receptor beta chains share one sample of origin, sequenced in a study of blood T cell repertoires in COVID-19. Sequencing used immunoSEQ multiplex PCR; TCRdb keeps in-frame clones, though not all of them. Here the sample spans around 120,000 clones, over 80% being singletons. The specimen was peripheral blood. Every receptor here comes from a woman in her 70s with acute or convalescent COVID-19.

The chain has TRBV6-5 and TRBJ2-7, with 7 positions matching TRBD1. Trimming cost V 6 bases and J 0 bases; bases outside gene matches: 5. Germline CDR1 MNHEY, CDR2 SVGAGI. The CDR3 extends over 14 amino acids. For the CDR3, the DNA is TGTGCCAGCAGCTCCAGGGACAGCTCCTACGAGCAGTACTTC. Its translation is CASSSRDSSYEQYF.

V is TRBV7-9 and J is TRBJ1-1; 7 positions match TRBD1. After removal of 4 bases from V and 3 bases from J, the junction contained 11 bases not matched to a gene. This CDR3 has 16 residues. CDR1 is SEHNR, CDR2 FQNEAQ, per germline (reference sequence). CDR3 coding DNA: TGTGCCAGCAGCTGGCCGAGACAGGGCAAGGACACTGAAGCTTTCTTT. It specifies CASSWPRQGKDTEAFF.

CDR3 sequence reads: CASSHPGRQGARQPQHF. The CDR3 region has the DNA TGTGCCAGCAGCCACCCGGGGAGACAGGGGGCTCGGCAGCCCCAGCATTTT. This chain connects TRBV21-1 to TRBJ1-5; the table's D call TRBD1 went unverified against the DNA. TRBV21-1 represents a pseudogene. The CDR3 runs 17 residues.

The chain couples TRBV20-1 to TRBJ1-5; D is possibly TRBD1 (5 bases). The germline V gene has CDR1 DFQATT and CDR2 SNEGSKA (reference sequence). V lost 3 bases and J lost 4, with 16 bases in between. This CDR3 has 15 amino acids. CDR3 region: CSASGVQGGNQPQHF. The CDR3, as DNA: TGCAGTGCTAGTGGGGTGCAGGGCGGAAATCAGCCCCAGCATTTT.

V is TRBV28 and J is TRBJ2-3; maybe TRBD2 (7 bases). V shed 6 bases and J shed 0 bases, with 13 bases lying between them. From germline, CDR1 is MDHEN and CDR2 SYDVKM. The length of the CDR3 is 15 residues. CDR3 sequence: CASSPAGASTDTQYF. The DNA for the CDR3 is TGTGCCAGCAGCCCCGCGGGGGCTAGCACAGATACGCAGTATTTT. The full variable domain, completed using reference TRBV28 and TRBJ2-3, is DVKVTQSSRYLVKRTGEKVFLECVQDMDHENMFWYRQDPGLGLRLIYFSYDVKMKEKGDIPEGYSVSREKKERFSLILESASTNQTSMYLCASSPAGASTDTQYFGPGTRLTVL.

The V gene is TRBV20-1, the J gene TRBJ1-6, with TRBD1 identical over 12 bases. The V gene's germline CDR1 is DFQATT and CDR2 SNEGSKA (reference sequence). Germline trimming cut 3 bases from V and 6 bases from J; bases unmatched to any gene: 9. The CDR3 is made up of 17 amino acids. CDR3 in amino acids: CSASSLGQGASNSPLHF. In DNA, the CDR3 is TGCAGTGCTAGTAGTTTGGGACAGGGGGCATCTAATTCACCCCTCCACTTT.

The chain employs TRBV19 and TRBJ1-1; possible D gene TRBD1, 6 bases. The V end was cut by 1 base, the J end by 7 bases, with 10 bases between. CDR1 is LNHDA, CDR2 SQIVND, per germline (reference sequence). This CDR3 comprises 13 residues. The CDR3 DNA reads TGTGCCAGTAGTATAGCCCCGGACAGTGAAGCTTTCTTT. The encoded protein is CASSIAPDSEAFF.

The chain combines TRBV29-1 with TRBJ2-7, with a possible D match to TRBD1 (6 bases). Germline lookup yields CDR1 SQVTM and CDR2 ANQGSEA. V lost 2 bases, J lost 0 bases, and 14 bases lay in between. This CDR3 has 15 residues. This chain's CDR3 is CSVEPSIGGSYEQYF. The CDR3 region has the DNA TGCAGCGTTGAACCTTCAATAGGGGGCTCCTACGAGCAGTACTTC.